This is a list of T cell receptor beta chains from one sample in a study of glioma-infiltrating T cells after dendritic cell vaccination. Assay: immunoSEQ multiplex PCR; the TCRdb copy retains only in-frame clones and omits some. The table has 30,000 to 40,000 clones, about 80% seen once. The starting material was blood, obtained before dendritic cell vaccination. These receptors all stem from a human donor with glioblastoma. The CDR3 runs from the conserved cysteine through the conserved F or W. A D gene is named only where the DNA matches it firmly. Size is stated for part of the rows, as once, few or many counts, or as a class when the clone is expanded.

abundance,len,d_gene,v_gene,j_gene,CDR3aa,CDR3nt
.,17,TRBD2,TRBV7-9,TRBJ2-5,CASSFITGTSVSETQYF,TGTGCCAGCAGCTTCATCACCGGGACTAGCGTATCAGAGACCCAGTACTTC
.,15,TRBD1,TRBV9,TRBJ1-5,CASSVTTGEGQPQHF,TGTGCCAGCAGCGTAACTACAGGGGAAGGTCAGCCCCAGCATTTT
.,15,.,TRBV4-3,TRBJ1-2,CASSQVDSYVYGYTF,TGCGCCAGCAGCCAAGTGGACAGTTATGTCTATGGCTACACCTTC
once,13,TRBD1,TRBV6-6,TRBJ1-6,CVVRQGYNSPLHF,TGTGTAGTACGACAGGGCTATAATTCCCCCCTCCACTTT
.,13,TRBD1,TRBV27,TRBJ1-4,CASADRPNEKLFF,TGTGCCAGCGCGGACAGGCCTAATGAAAAACTGTTTTTT
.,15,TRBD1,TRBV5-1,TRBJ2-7,CASSYTGGSAYEQYF,TGCGCCAGCAGCTACACAGGGGGCTCAGCCTACGAGCAGTACTTC
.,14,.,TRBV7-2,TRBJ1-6,CASTGRGGNSPLHF,TGTGCCAGCACCGGAAGGGGAGGGAATTCACCCCTCCACTTT
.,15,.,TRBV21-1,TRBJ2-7,CASTLGPGINYEQYF,TGTGCCAGCACCCTAGGGCCAGGGATTAACTACGAGCAGTACTTC
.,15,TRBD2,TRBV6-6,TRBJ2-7,CASSSGLAGGPGQYF,TGTGCCAGCAGTTCCGGACTAGCGGGGGGGCCCGGGCAGTACTTC
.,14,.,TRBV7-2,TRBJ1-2,CASSSDSFNYGYTF,TGTGCCAGCAGTTCGGACAGTTTTAACTATGGCTACACCTTC
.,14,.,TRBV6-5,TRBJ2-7,CASSYGRGSYEQYF,TGTGCCAGCAGTTACGGCAGGGGATCCTACGAGCAGTACTTC
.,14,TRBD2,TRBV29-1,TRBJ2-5,CSVGASGGSETQYF,TGCAGCGTTGGGGCTAGCGGGGGGTCTGAGACCCAGTACTTC
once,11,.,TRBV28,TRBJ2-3,CASSFTDTQYF,TGTGCCAGCAGTTTTACTGATACGCAGTATTTT
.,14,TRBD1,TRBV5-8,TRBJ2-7,CASSFGTGAYEQYF,TGTGCCAGCAGCTTTGGGACAGGGGCCTACGAGCAGTACTTC
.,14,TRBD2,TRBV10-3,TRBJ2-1,CAIRASREGNEQFF,TGTGCCATCAGGGCCTCCCGGGAGGGGAATGAGCAGTTCTTC
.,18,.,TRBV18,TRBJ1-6,CASSYWRPESSYNSPLHF,TGTGCCAGCTCATATTGGCGGCCCGAGAGCTCCTATAATTCACCCCTCCACTTT
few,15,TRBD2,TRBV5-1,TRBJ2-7,CASSLAGLAGDEQYF,TGCGCCAGCAGCTTGGCCGGGCTAGCGGGGGACGAGCAGTACTTC
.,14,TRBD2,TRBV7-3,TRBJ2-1,CASSLSSGTREQFF,TGTGCCAGCAGCTTATCTAGCGGGACCAGGGAGCAGTTCTTC
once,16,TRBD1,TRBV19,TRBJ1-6,CASSMWAGGYNSPLHF,TGTGCCAGTAGTATGTGGGCAGGGGGATATAATTCACCCCTCCACTTT
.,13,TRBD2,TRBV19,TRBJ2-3,CASSILAADTQYF,TGTGCCAGTAGTATTCTAGCGGCGGATACGCAGTATTTT
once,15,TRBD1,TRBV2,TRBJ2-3,CASVQGEFGTDTQYF,TGTGCCAGTGTACAGGGGGAATTTGGCACAGATACGCAGTATTTT
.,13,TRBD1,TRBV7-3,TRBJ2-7,CASSQTGGGEQYF,TGTGCCAGCAGCCAAACAGGGGGTGGCGAGCAGTACTTC
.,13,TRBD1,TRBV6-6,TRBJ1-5,CASSGGRNQPQHF,TGTGCCAGCTCAGGGGGTCGCAATCAGCCCCAGCATTTT
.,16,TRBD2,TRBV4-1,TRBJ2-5,CATRTSGGNGGETQYF,TGCGCCACCCGGACTAGCGGGGGGAACGGGGGAGAGACCCAGTACTTC
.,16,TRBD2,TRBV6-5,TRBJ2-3,CASSYLAGGRTDTQYF,TGTGCCAGCAGTTACCTAGCGGGGGGGCGCACAGATACGCAGTATTTT
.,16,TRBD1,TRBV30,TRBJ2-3,CAWSVGQGALADTQYF,TGTGCCTGGAGTGTAGGACAGGGGGCGCTCGCAGATACGCAGTATTTT
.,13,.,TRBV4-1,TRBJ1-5,CASSQAREKPQHF,TGCGCCAGCAGCCAAGCCCGGGAGAAGCCCCAGCATTTT
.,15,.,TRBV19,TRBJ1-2,CASSIVSGSYYGYTF,TGTGCCAGTAGTATAGTAAGCGGATCGTACTATGGCTACACCTTC
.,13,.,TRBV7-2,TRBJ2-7,CASSLPPLYEQYF,TGTGCCAGCAGCTTACCCCCTCTCTACGAGCAGTACTTC
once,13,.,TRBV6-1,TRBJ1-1,CASRHRENTEAFF,TGTGCCAGCAGGCACCGGGAGAACACTGAAGCTTTCTTT
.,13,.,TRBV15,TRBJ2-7,CATSRGTDYEQYF,TGTGCCACCAGCAGAGGCACAGACTACGAGCAGTACTTC
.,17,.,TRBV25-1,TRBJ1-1,CARVESGRYSGGTEAFF,TGTGCCAGAGTTGAATCGGGTCGTTATAGCGGAGGCACTGAAGCTTTCTTT
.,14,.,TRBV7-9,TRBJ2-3,CASSLVGGTDTQYF,TGTGCCAGCAGCTTAGTAGGGGGAACAGATACGCAGTATTTT
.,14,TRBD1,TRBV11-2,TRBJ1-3,CASSRDREGNTIYF,TGTGCCAGCAGCCGGGACAGGGAAGGAAACACCATATATTTT
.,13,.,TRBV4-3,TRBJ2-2,CASSQGLTGELFF,TGCGCCAGCAGCCAAGGACTTACCGGGGAGCTGTTTTTT
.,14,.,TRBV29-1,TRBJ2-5,CSVAVRRSQETQYF,TGCAGCGTTGCTGTTAGGAGATCACAAGAGACCCAGTACTTC
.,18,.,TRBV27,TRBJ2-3,CASSLTNPNPRNTDTQYF,TGTGCCAGCAGTTTAACTAACCCAAACCCACGTAACACAGATACGCAGTATTTT
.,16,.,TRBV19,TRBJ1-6,CASSIDPGRTRSPLHF,TGTGCCAGTAGTATAGATCCAGGACGGACTAGATCACCCCTCCACTTT
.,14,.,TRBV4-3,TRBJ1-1,CASSYTGGNAEAFF,TGCGCCAGCAGCTACACGGGAGGGAACGCTGAAGCTTTCTTT
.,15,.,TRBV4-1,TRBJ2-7,CASSQDWGRSYEQYF,TGCGCCAGCAGCCAAGATTGGGGGAGGTCCTACGAGCAGTACTTC
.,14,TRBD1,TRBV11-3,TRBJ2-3,CASSLQGATDTQYF,TGTGCCAGCAGCTTACAGGGGGCGACAGATACGCAGTATTTT
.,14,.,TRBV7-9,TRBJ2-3,CASSLSPDIDTQYF,TGTGCCAGCAGCTTAAGCCCTGACATCGATACGCAGTATTTT
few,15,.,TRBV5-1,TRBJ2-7,CASSNGPGGPYEQYF,TGCGCCAGCAGCAATGGACCGGGCGGGCCTTACGAGCAGTACTTC
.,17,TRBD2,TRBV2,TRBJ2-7,CASSKTSGGPESYEQYF,TGTGCCAGCAGTAAGACTAGCGGGGGGCCGGAGTCCTACGAGCAGTACTTC
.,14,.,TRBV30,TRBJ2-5,CAWSWQSPQETQYF,TGTGCCTGGAGTTGGCAGTCACCTCAAGAGACCCAGTACTTC
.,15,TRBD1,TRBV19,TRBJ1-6,CASSTRTGWNSPLHF,TGTGCCAGTAGTACGAGGACAGGGTGGAATTCACCCCTCCACTTT
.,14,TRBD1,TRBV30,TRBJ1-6,CAWRAGQSNSPLHF,TGTGCCTGGAGGGCGGGACAGTCAAATTCCCCCCTCCACTTT
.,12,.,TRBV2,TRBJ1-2,CASSDLYYGYTF,TGTGCCAGCAGTGACCTATACTATGGCTACACCTTC
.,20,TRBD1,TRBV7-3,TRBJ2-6,CASSWDPYRGLLSGANVLTF,TGTGCCAGCAGCTGGGACCCTTACAGGGGGCTTTTATCTGGGGCCAACGTCCTGACTTTC